This T cell receptor (beta chain) is drawn from a study of neurological immune-mediated disorders. Libraries from sorted cells used some 1 million T cells (CD4+ or CD8+). In germline, CDR1 is SGHDT, CDR2 YYEEEE. The CDR3 has 13 residues. V shed 3 bases and J shed 4 bases, with 10 bases lying between them. This clonotype came up many times. With 10-nucleotide random UMIs, 5'RACE was used to make the cDNA. Via MiXCR, TCRdb re-called the 5' RACE reads, giving one row per CDR3 protein. The table lists tens of thousands of distinct CDR3 sequences, around 6% of them singletons. The source of this sequence is a woman in her 40s in good health. The sequenced sample consisted of CD4+ T cells from blood. The chain has TRBV5-6 and TRBJ2-5, with D possibly called TRBD1 or TRBD2 (5 bases each). The chain's CDR3 is CASSYSGGETQYF. The CDR3 DNA reads TGTGCCAGCAGCTATTCTGGGGGAGAGACCCAGTACTTC.